The present TCR beta chain was sequenced within a study of T-cell reconstitution after alpha-beta-depleted transplantation in children. Study-wide results and limits: From newly produced T cells came most of the T-cell counts and diversity one year after transplant. Reportedly, alpha-beta T cells present about two months post-transplant originated from several hundred expanded clones of graft origin. Recipient T cells and thymic progenitors that survived gave rise to the high TCRbeta diversity observed at day 60 in some patients.

Unique molecular identifiers featured in how the TCRbeta library was prepared. TCRdb reprocessed the PCR reads via MiXCR and lists one record per CDR3 protein. Counted here are 700,000 to 950,000 distinct CDR3 sequences, roughly 16% occurring once; the ten biggest clones make up roughly 5%. Looked up from germline, CDR1 is LGHNT and CDR2 is FRNRAP. This CDR3 contains 15 residues. The ends lost 1 base at V and 4 bases at J; junction bases unmatched: 5. This clonotype has just a few counts. Its antigen is not identified. This TCR was recovered from a male patient younger than 18 who had a stem cell transplant for acute lymphoblastic leukemia, so the T cells may come from the graft donor. The chain couples TRBV12-5 to TRBJ2-3; 7 nucleotides line up with TRBD2. This specimen was PBMCs, mostly from graft donor cells, taken 360 days after TCRalphabeta/CD19-depleted stem cell transplant. CDR3 sequence reads: CASGLGLAYSDTQYF. CDR3 nucleotide sequence: TGTGCTAGTGGTTTGGGACTAGCTTATTCAGATACGCAGTATTTT.